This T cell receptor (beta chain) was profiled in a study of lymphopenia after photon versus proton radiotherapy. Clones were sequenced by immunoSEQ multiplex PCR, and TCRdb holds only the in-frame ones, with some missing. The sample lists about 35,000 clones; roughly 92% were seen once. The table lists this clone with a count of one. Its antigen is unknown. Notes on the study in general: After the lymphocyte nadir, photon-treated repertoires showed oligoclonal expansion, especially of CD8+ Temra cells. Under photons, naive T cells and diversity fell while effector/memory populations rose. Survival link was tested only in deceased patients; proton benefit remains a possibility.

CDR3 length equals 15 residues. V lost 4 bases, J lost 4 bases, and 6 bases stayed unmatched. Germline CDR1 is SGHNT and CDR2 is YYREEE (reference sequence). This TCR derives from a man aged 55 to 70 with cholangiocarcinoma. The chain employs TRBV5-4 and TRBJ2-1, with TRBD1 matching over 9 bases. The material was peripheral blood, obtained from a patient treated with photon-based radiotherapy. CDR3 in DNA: TGTGCCAGCAGCCCCGGACAGGGGATTTACAATGAGCAGTTCTTC. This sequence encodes CASSPGQGIYNEQFF.